This T cell receptor (beta chain) was sequenced during a study of OX40 agonist ivuxolimab in advanced cancers. Study-wide background: Dose-escalation patients had hepatocellular carcinoma, melanoma, renal cell or head and neck cancer.

Clones were sequenced by immunoSEQ multiplex PCR, and TCRdb holds only the in-frame ones, with some missing. The sample lists 15,000 to 20,000 clones; less than 85% were seen once. The germline V and J ends were trimmed by 4 bases and 8 bases, with 12 bases remaining between them. The CDR3 contains 12 residues. CDR1 is SQVTM, CDR2 ANQGSEA, per germline. The sequencing used CD4+ or CD8+ T cells sorted from blood, collected in a trial of the OX40 agonist ivuxolimab. The chain combines TRBV29-1 with TRBJ2-1; a possible D gene is TRBD1 (6 bases). The TCR originated in an adult with an advanced solid tumor such as melanoma, head and neck, liver or kidney cancer. The CDR3 loop reads CSVAWTADEQFF. CDR3 DNA sequence: TGCAGCGTTGCCTGGACAGCCGATGAGCAGTTCTTC.